The 25 T cell receptor beta chains below were found in one sample sequenced in a study of identical twins. TCRdb re-called the 5' RACE reads with MiXCR, one entry per CDR3 protein. Here the sample spans roughly 240,000 distinct CDR3 sequences, 7% to 8.5% being singletons. These sequences were also reported in another study, on yellow fever vaccine responses in identical twins.

Sequencing was carried out using CD8+ T cells sorted from blood. The origin of the receptors is a young woman in good health.

This clonotype was counted between two and nine times. This sequence joins TRBV19 and TRBJ2-7; D may match TRBD1 or TRBD2 (5 bases each). The CDR3 spans 14 residues. Germline V lookup: CDR1 LNHDA, CDR2 SQIVND (reference sequence). The germline V and J ends were trimmed by 1 base and 2 bases, with 9 bases remaining between them. The CDR3 here is CASSIGDATYEQYF. The CDR3 DNA sequence: TGTGCCAGTAGTATAGGGGACGCCACCTACGAGCAGTACTTC.

Ten or more counts support this clonotype. V usage is TRBV7-6 and J usage is TRBJ2-1; 9 bases map to TRBD1. The J segment lost 4 bases and the V segment lost 5 bases, leaving 3 bases of the junction unmatched. Per the germline V gene, CDR1 is SGHVS and CDR2 is FNYEAQ. CDR3 length equals 14 residues. CDR3 sequence reads: CASSPDRGYNEQFF. CDR3 in DNA: TGTGCCAGCAGCCCGGACAGGGGATACAATGAGCAGTTCTTC.

The chain carries TRBV7-7 and TRBJ2-5, with D perhaps TRBD1 (6 bases). V lost 5 bases and J lost 5, with 18 bases in between. This CDR3 has 15 amino acids. Looked up from germline, CDR1 is SSHAT and CDR2 is FNYEAQ (reference sequence). CDR3 in DNA: TGTGCCAGCAGCCCGCAGGGGTTGGGTGGGGAGACCCAGTACTTC. Translation: CASSPQGLGGETQYF.

This clonotype has a count of ten or more. This rearrangement joins TRBV5-1 to TRBJ2-3; D might be TRBD1 or TRBD2, each matching 5 bases. The V gene lost 3 bases and the J gene lost 0 bases, with 11 bases spanning the gap. Germline V gene lookup returns CDR1 SGHRS and CDR2 YFSETQ. The CDR3 totals 15 residues. CDR3 nucleotide sequence: TGCGCCAGCAGCTCCGCACGGGACAGCACAGATACGCAGTATTTT. Amino acid sequence: CASSSARDSTDTQYF.

This clonotype has just a few counts. The chain recombines TRBV3-1 with TRBJ2-1; 9 positions agree with TRBD2. This CDR3 region has 17 residues. The V segment lost 4 bases and the J segment 5 bases; nucleotides outside the gene matches: 12. The germline gives CDR1 LGHDT, CDR2 YNNKEL (reference sequence). This CDR3 reads CASSPPRGTSRDNEQFF. The DNA of the CDR3 is TGTGCCAGCAGCCCCCCGAGGGGGACTAGCAGAGACAATGAGCAGTTCTTC.

This clonotype was recorded many times. Here the CDR3 reads CASSLIGVQETQYF. CDR3 coding DNA: TGTGCCAGCAGCCTCATTGGGGTCCAAGAGACCCAGTACTTC. This rearrangement joins TRBV28 to TRBJ2-5; D gene ambiguous. The CDR3 consists of 14 residues. CDR1 is MDHEN, CDR2 SYDVKM, per germline. V was trimmed by 6 bases and J by 1 base, leaving 12 bases between them.

This clonotype was found a few times. The J gene is TRBJ2-3, the V gene TRBV7-2, with D unresolved. Germline loops: CDR1 SGHTA, CDR2 FQGNSA. This CDR3 spans 19 amino acids. V lost 2 bases and J 0 bases, leaving 21 bases between the germline ends. The CDR3 DNA reads as TGTGCCAGCAGCTTACCCGCTAAGGCCACCGAGTTGAGCACAGATACGCAGTATTTT. Translating it yields CASSLPAKATELSTDTQYF.

This clonotype was recorded many times. The V gene is TRBV14, the J gene TRBJ1-1; D unresolved. This CDR3 has 18 residues. V was shortened by 0 bases and J by 1 base, with 18 bases between the two germline ends. Per germline, CDR1 SGHDN and CDR2 FVKESK. Here the CDR3 reads CASSQDFGSRIRNTEAFF. The CDR3 nucleotides are TGTGCCAGCAGCCAAGATTTCGGGTCCAGGATAAGGAACACTGAAGCTTTCTTT.

This clonotype was recorded many times. The chain combines TRBV5-1 with TRBJ2-1; D gene uncertain. This CDR3 is built from 13 residues. Germline CDR1 is SGHRS and CDR2 is YFSETQ. Trimming left V 0 bases short and J 5 bases short, with 6 bases between. In nucleotides, the CDR3 is TGCGCCAGCAGCTTGGGTGGGCACAATGAGCAGTTCTTC. It yields the protein CASSLGGHNEQFF.

This clonotype was detected many times. The rearrangement uses TRBV12-3 or TRBV12-4 and TRBJ2-4; 11 positions match TRBD2. With V trimmed by 6 bases and J by 2 bases, 3 bases remained unmatched. CDR3 length: 15 residues. The CDR3 is CASRLAGGPKNIQYF. As DNA, the CDR3 is TGTGCCAGCAGGCTAGCGGGAGGCCCCAAAAACATTCAGTACTTC.

This clonotype was observed a handful of times. The genes are TRBV27 and TRBJ2-3, with 12 bases matching TRBD2. Germline V gene lookup returns CDR1 MNHEY and CDR2 SMNVEV (reference sequence). CDR3 length: 17 residues. The V segment lost 5 bases and the J segment 0 bases; nucleotides outside the gene matches: 6. This CDR3 reads CASSLGLAGSSTDTQYF. CDR3 sequence (DNA): TGTGCCAGCAGTCTGGGACTAGCGGGTTCTAGCACAGATACGCAGTATTTT.

The chain couples TRBV12-5 to TRBJ2-7; tentative D call: TRBD2 (6 bases). The CDR3 runs to 14 residues. V was trimmed by 7 bases and J by 4 bases, leaving 17 bases between them. Germline CDR1 LGHNT, CDR2 FRNRAP. As DNA, the CDR3 is TGTGCTAGTGACAAACGGGGGAGTGGGTACGAGCAGTACGTC. Amino acids: CASDKRGSGYEQYV.

This clonotype came up a few times. This sequence joins TRBV21-1 and TRBJ2-7. TRBV21-1 is shown as a pseudogene. The CDR3 contains 13 residues. In DNA form, the CDR3 reads TGTGCCAGCAGCAAAGGGCCCCCATACGAGCAGTACTTC. Its protein is CASSKGPPYEQYF.

This clonotype was seen at least ten times. The chain recombines TRBV20-1 with TRBJ2-7; D remains ambiguous. The CDR3 has 13 residues. From germline, CDR1 is DFQATT and CDR2 SNEGSKA (reference sequence). V was clipped by 4 bases and J by 2 bases, with 12 bases between them. CDR3 protein: CSAITDTAYEQYF. The CDR3, as DNA: TGCAGTGCTATAACCGACACAGCCTACGAGCAGTACTTC.

This clonotype appeared a few times. The chain recombines TRBV6-5 with TRBJ2-1; 10 nucleotides align to TRBD1. The CDR3 extends over 17 amino acids. Germline lookup yields CDR1 MNHEY and CDR2 SVGAGI. Trimming cost V 1 base and J 4 bases; bases outside gene matches: 7. The CDR3 sequence is CASSYFRQGAGYNEQFF. For the CDR3, the DNA is TGTGCCAGCAGTTACTTCCGACAGGGGGCTGGGTACAATGAGCAGTTCTTC.

There are many counts of this clonotype. This chain joins TRBV27 and TRBJ2-1; D remains unclear. This CDR3 is built from 14 residues. V lost 1 base, J lost 5 bases, and 9 bases lay in between. Germline V gene lookup returns CDR1 MNHEY and CDR2 SMNVEV (reference sequence). CDR3 DNA sequence: TGTGCCAGCAGTTTATACGACCCAAACAATGAGCAGTTCTTC. Its translation: CASSLYDPNNEQFF.

The V call is TRBV12-3 or TRBV12-4, the J call TRBJ2-1; TRBD1 is a possible D gene (7 bases). CDR3 length: 21 residues. Deletions cut 0 bases from V and 0 bases from J, with 24 bases between. CDR3 residues: CASSLAYPPRGAASSYNEQFF. The CDR3 DNA reads as TGTGCCAGCAGTTTAGCGTACCCTCCCAGGGGGGCAGCTAGCTCCTACAATGAGCAGTTCTTC.

This clonotype was picked up many times. The gene calls are TRBV12-3 or TRBV12-4 and TRBJ1-4; TRBD1 is a possible D gene (5 bases). V was cut by 3 bases and J by 0 bases, with 11 bases left in between. The CDR3 extends over 16 amino acids. This chain's CDR3 is CASSFGAGSTNEKLFF. In DNA, the CDR3 is TGTGCCAGCAGTTTTGGGGCAGGGTCAACTAATGAAAAACTGTTTTTT.

This clonotype was detected many times. This chain joins TRBV4-1 and TRBJ2-3; a weak D match, TRBD2 (7 bases). CDR3 length equals 17 residues. V shed 3 bases and J shed 4 bases, with 20 bases lying between them. Germline lookup yields CDR1 MGHRA and CDR2 YSYEKL. CDR3 loop: CASSQIGGGQQADTQYF. CDR3 DNA: TGCGCCAGCAGCCAGATTGGGGGGGGGCAGCAGGCAGATACGCAGTATTTT.

This clonotype came up a few times. The chain combines TRBV29-1 with TRBJ1-2; D gene unclear. Germline V gives CDR1 SQVTM, CDR2 ANQGSEA. Trimming took 5 bases from V and 6 from J, leaving 13 bases between them. CDR3 length equals 12 residues. In nucleotides, the CDR3 is TGCAGCGTTTCGACAAACCGGGATGGCTACACCTTC. Protein: CSVSTNRDGYTF.

This clonotype was counted between two and nine times. This chain connects TRBV20-1 to TRBJ2-1, with a possible D match to TRBD2 (5 bases). The germline gives CDR1 DFQATT, CDR2 SNEGSKA (reference sequence). This CDR3 is built from 15 residues. Trimming left V 5 bases short and J 5 bases short, with 19 bases between. The CDR3 here is CSAPIERALNNEQFF. In DNA form, the CDR3 reads TGCAGTGCTCCCATAGAGAGGGCTTTAAACAATGAGCAGTTCTTC.

This clonotype was seen only a few times. J is TRBJ1-1 and V is TRBV7-2; maybe TRBD1 (6 bases). Germline CDR1 SGHTA, CDR2 FQGNSA. V dropped 8 bases and J dropped 1 base, with 20 bases sitting between them. This CDR3 has 16 residues. The chain's CDR3 is CASRRGVQQGNTEAFF. CDR3 sequence (DNA): TGTGCCAGCCGGCGGGGCGTCCAACAGGGGAACACTGAAGCTTTCTTT.

This clonotype occurred a few times. J is TRBJ1-1 and V is TRBV6-4, with unresolved D. The CDR3 length is 11 residues. Trimming removed 6 bases from V and 7 bases from J, with 9 bases in between. The germline gives CDR1 MRHNA, CDR2 SNTAGT. The DNA for the CDR3 is TGTGCCAGCAGAGGGAGGGATGAAGCTTTCTTT. Translated, it gives CASRGRDEAFF.

V is TRBV28 and J is TRBJ2-6; D ambiguous. The CDR3 is 15 amino acids. Looked up from germline, CDR1 is MDHEN and CDR2 is SYDVKM. V lost 2 bases, J lost 4 bases, and 9 bases lay in between. The CDR3 sequence: CASSLGSTGANVLTF. The CDR3 coding sequence is TGTGCCAGCAGTTTAGGGTCTACGGGGGCCAACGTCCTGACTTTC. Full variable domain (missing parts from reference TRBV28 and TRBJ2-6): DVKVTQSSRYLVKRTGEKVFLECVQDMDHENMFWYRQDPGLGLRLIYFSYDVKMKEKGDIPEGYSVSREKKERFSLILESASTNQTSMYLCASSLGSTGANVLTFGAGSRLTVL.

Ten or more counts support this clonotype. V and J are TRBV3-1 and TRBJ2-7; tentatively, D is TRBD2 (6 bases). Germline V CDR1 and CDR2: LGHDT, YNNKEL (reference sequence). The CDR3 covers 14 residues. Trimming removed 7 bases from V and 6 bases from J, with 19 bases in between. CDR3: CASNPGLGTREQYF. DNA of the CDR3: TGTGCCAGCAACCCGGGACTTGGTACCCGCGAGCAGTACTTC.